These 16 T cell receptor beta chains were sequenced from one sample in a study of blood T cell repertoires in COVID-19. Sequenced by immunoSEQ multiplex PCR; TCRdb stores in-frame clones only, minus some. Counted here are about 160,000 clones, 65% to 85% occurring once; the ten biggest clones make up roughly 9%. The specimen was peripheral blood. The receptor source for this set is an elderly woman with active or convalescent COVID-19.

Comments on this clone: Compared with germline, one end of the junction differs, possibly owing to a read error. The chain couples TRBV6-5 to TRBJ1-1; D not resolved. The CDR3 extends over 13 amino acids. CDR1 and CDR2 (germline): MNHEY, SVGAGI. CDR3 amino acids: CASIYYSNTEAFF. The CDR3 DNA sequence: TGTGCCAGCATTTACTACTCGAACACTGAAGCTTTCTTT.

The V gene is TRBV4-1, the J gene TRBJ1-6; 10 bases are a match to TRBD1. Germline lookup yields CDR1 MGHRA and CDR2 YSYEKL. The CDR3 totals 17 residues. Trimming removed 2 bases from V and 7 bases from J; junction bases left unmatched: 8. CDR3 residues: CASSQKTGGAKNSPLHF. CDR3 bases: TGCGCCAGCAGCCAAAAGACAGGGGGCGCGAAGAATTCACCCCTCCACTTT.

The V and J genes are TRBV9 and TRBJ2-3; D is perhaps TRBD2 (6 bases). This CDR3 region has 14 residues. Germline V CDR1 and CDR2: SGDLS, YYNGEE. V lost 0 bases to trimming and J lost 4 bases, with 9 bases between them. The CDR3 DNA is TGTGCCAGCAGCGTAGTAGGCGGGGCAGATACGCAGTATTTT. This translates into CASSVVGGADTQYF.

This clone was counted a single time. The chain couples TRBV14 to TRBJ1-1, with a weak D call TRBD1 (5 bases). The CDR3 length is 13 residues. CDR1 is SGHDN, CDR2 FVKESK, per germline. The germline V and J ends were trimmed by 3 bases and 0 bases, with 5 bases remaining between them. In DNA, the CDR3 is TGTGCCAGCAGCCAGACAGTGAACACTGAAGCTTTCTTT. It specifies CASSQTVNTEAFF.

The chain couples TRBV6-5 to TRBJ1-4, with 7 bases identical to TRBD1. The CDR3 is 16 residues long. CDR1 and CDR2 from the germline V gene are MNHEY and SVGAGI. J gave up 4 bases and V 2 bases, and 7 bases lay outside the gene matches. The CDR3 DNA is TGTGCCAGCAGTTACCGGGGACAGCTAGATAATGAAAAACTGTTTTTT. It is translated as CASSYRGQLDNEKLFF.

V is TRBV12-3 or TRBV12-4 and J is TRBJ2-3, with D perhaps TRBD2 (6 bases). With 2 bases removed from V and 5 bases from J, the gap between germline ends came to 8 bases. This CDR3 spans 13 amino acids. This chain's CDR3 is CASSLWEEDTQYF. CDR3 in DNA: TGTGCCAGCAGTTTATGGGAGGAAGATACGCAGTATTTT.

This clone appeared a single time. The DNA for the CDR3 is TGTGCCAGCAGCTCTCAGGGGACAGGCGATGAAAAACTGTTTTTT. As protein: CASSSQGTGDEKLFF. The chain couples TRBV7-6 to TRBJ1-4; TRBD1 agrees at 8 bases. This CDR3 is built from 15 residues. Germline V gene data show CDR1 as SGHVS and CDR2 as FNYEAQ. J was trimmed by 6 bases and V by 4 bases; bases with no gene match: 7.

The V call is TRBV5-6, the J call TRBJ2-3; TRBD2 matches 7 bases. The CDR3 sequence is 12 residues long. Germline V CDR1 and CDR2: SGHDT, YYEEEE. V was pared by 10 bases and J by 5 bases, with 7 bases of the junction left unmatched. The CDR3 DNA reads as TGTGCCTTAGGGAGGGGTGGAGATACGCAGTATTTT. Residues: CALGRGGDTQYF.

This clone was observed once. This chain uses TRBV5-1 with TRBJ2-7; 7 nucleotides align to TRBD2. The ends lost 4 bases at V and 1 base at J; junction bases unmatched: 5. The CDR3 has 14 amino acids. CDR1 and CDR2 (germline): SGHRS, YFSETQ. The CDR3 DNA follows: TGCGCCAGCAGCGAGCAGGGAGGGTCCTACGAGCAGTACTTC. It translates to CASSEQGGSYEQYF.

This sequence joins TRBV10-1 and TRBJ1-5; 7 nucleotides agree with TRBD1. V trimming: 6 bases; J trimming: 2 bases; junction bases outside the gene matches: 10. The CDR3 runs to 16 residues. CDR1 is WNHNN and CDR2 is SYGVQD in the germline V gene (reference sequence). In DNA, the CDR3 is TGCGCCAGCAGGGACAATACAGGGGAAGGCAATCAGCCCCAGCATTTT. Its translation: CASRDNTGEGNQPQHF.

This clone was found a few times. The chain has TRBV11-3 and TRBJ1-3, with D possibly being TRBD1 (5 bases). The V end was cut by 3 bases, the J end by 1 base, with 7 bases between. CDR1 and CDR2 (germline): SGHNT, YENEEA. The CDR3 contains 14 residues. The CDR3 DNA is TGTGCCAGCAGCTTTGGGGGGTCTGGAAACACCATATATTTT. It translates to CASSFGGSGNTIYF. The full variable domain, in which reference TRBV11-3 and TRBJ1-3 provide the parts outside the CDR3, is EAGVVQSPRYKIIEKKQPVAFWCNPISGHNTLYWYLQNLGQGPELLIRYENEEAVDDSQLPKDRFSAERLKGVDSTLKIQPAELGDSAVYLCASSFGGSGNTIYFGEGSWLTVV.

This clone was seen many times. The rearrangement links TRBV25-1 to TRBJ2-7; 7 bases fit TRBD1. With 1 base clipped from V and 2 bases from J, the junction kept 2 bases outside the gene matches. This CDR3 has 14 residues. The V gene's germline CDR1 is MGHDK and CDR2 SYGVNS. The CDR3 region has the DNA TGTGCCAGCAGTGAATGGGACAGCCCCTACGAGCAGTACTTC. Protein sequence: CASSEWDSPYEQYF.

The chain is built from TRBV11-2 and TRBJ1-1, with TRBD1 as a possible D gene (6 bases). CDR3 length: 14 residues. Germline V gene sequence: CDR1 SGHAT, CDR2 FQNNGV. The V gene lost 1 base and the J gene lost 9 bases, with 15 bases spanning the gap. As DNA, the CDR3 is TGTGCCAGCAGCTTAGCCGAAACAGGGTTCCAAGCTTTCTTT. Amino acids: CASSLAETGFQAFF.

The rearrangement links TRBV27 to TRBJ1-6; 9 bases match TRBD1. The trim removed 0 bases at V and 9 bases at J, leaving 6 bases unmatched. There are 16 residues in the CDR3. The V gene's germline CDR1 is MNHEY and CDR2 SMNVEV (reference sequence). This CDR3 reads CASSLSGQGLGSPLHF. CDR3 bases: TGTGCCAGCAGTTTATCGGGACAGGGTTTGGGTTCACCCCTCCACTTT.

The chain is built from TRBV7-2 and TRBJ1-3; D is ambiguous. The V end was cut by 1 base, the J end by 3 bases, with 7 bases between. The V gene's germline CDR1 is SGHTA and CDR2 FQGNSA. This CDR3 is 14 amino acids long. CDR3 DNA sequence: TGTGCCAGCAGCTTAGGGGCATTTGGAAACACCATATATTTT. Translation: CASSLGAFGNTIYF.

The rearrangement joins TRBV5-6 to TRBJ1-1, with 8 bases matching TRBD1. Germline assignment: CDR1 SGHDT and CDR2 YYEEEE. CDR3 length equals 11 residues. Trimming took 3 bases from V and 10 from J; bases not matched to a gene: 2. CDR3 sequence (DNA): TGTGCCAGCAGCTCTGGACAGGGAGCTTTCTTT. It encodes CASSSGQGAFF. Variable domain in full (rest from reference TRBV5-6 and TRBJ1-1): DAGVTQSPTHLIKTRGQQVTLRCSPKSGHDTVSWYQQALGQGPQFIFQYYEEEERQRGNFPDRFSGHQFPNYSSELNVNALLLGDSALYLCASSSGQGAFFGQGTRLTVV.